The 2 T cell receptor beta chains below come from one sample, sequenced in a study of early T cells in non-severe SARS-CoV-2 infection. Using its own MiXCR run on the 5' RACE reads, TCRdb lists one record per CDR3 protein. This table holds more than 65,000 distinct CDR3 sequences, 13% found once. Sequenced material: whole blood. Source of these receptors: an adult who was a healthcare worker with PCR-confirmed SARS-CoV-2 infection or an uninfected control (not recorded which).

A word on this clonotype: Because it lacks the conserved phenylalanine or tryptophan at the end, this CDR3 is likely a read error. The V gene is TRBV18, the J gene TRBJ2-7; a weak D match, TRBD1 (5 bases). The V and J ends lost 3 bases and 4 bases respectively, with 16 bases between them. The CDR3 spans 15 residues. Germline V CDR1 and CDR2: KGHSH, LQKENI. The CDR3 here is CASSPRQTGKYEQYL. CDR3 DNA sequence: TGTGCCAGCTCACCTAGACAGACGGGCAAGTACGAGCAGTACCTC.

This clonotype was counted between two and nine times. The chain has TRBV4-3 and TRBJ2-7; D is undetermined. Trimming stripped 5 bases from V and 3 bases from J, with 14 bases between. This CDR3 is built from 14 residues. Germline-derived CDR1 and CDR2 are LGHNA and YSLEER. The CDR3 loop reads CASSMPTEDYEQYF. Here the CDR3 DNA reads TGCGCCAGCAGCATGCCGACGGAAGACTACGAGCAGTACTTC.